This entry concerns a single TCR beta chain. Its antigen is as yet unknown. Naive CD8 isolation took CD45RO-negative cells positively selected for CCR7 and excluded terminally differentiated effector memory CD45RA+ cells. The donor population consisted of healthy HIV-negative adults with no recent acute infections or vaccinations. V lost 5 bases, J lost 5 bases, and 10 bases stayed unmatched. The CDR3 is 17 amino acids. CDR1 WSHSY and CDR2 SAAADI come from the germline V gene. The data originate from a study of shared clonotypes between healthy human individuals. Study results and caveats: Larger estimated richness was generally seen in naive subsets than in memory subsets. The four-donor shared clonotypes exceeded non-shared clonotypes in generation probability, with non-shared ones scoring lower.

Assay used: immunoSEQ multiplex PCR; TCRdb lists only in-frame clones, some missing. The sample holds about 820,000 clones; 90% to 95% are singletons and the top ten take around 24%. The sequence was obtained from a man in his thirties or forties in good health. The sample comprised naive CD8+ T cells sorted from blood. The chain couples TRBV10-2 to TRBJ2-7; 15 positions agree with TRBD2. The CDR3: CASSSPGTSGRLHEQYF. The CDR3 DNA is TGCGCCAGCAGTAGTCCCGGGACTAGCGGGAGGCTCCACGAGCAGTACTTC.